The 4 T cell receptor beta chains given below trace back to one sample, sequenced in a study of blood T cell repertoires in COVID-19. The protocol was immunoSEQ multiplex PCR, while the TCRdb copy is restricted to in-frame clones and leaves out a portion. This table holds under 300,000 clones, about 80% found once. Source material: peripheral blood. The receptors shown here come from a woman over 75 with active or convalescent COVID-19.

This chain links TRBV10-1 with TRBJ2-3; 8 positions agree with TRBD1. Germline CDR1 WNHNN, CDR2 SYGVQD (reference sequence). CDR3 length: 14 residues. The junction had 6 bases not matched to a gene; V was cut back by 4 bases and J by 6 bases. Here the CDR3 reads CASSADQGADTQYF. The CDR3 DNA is TGCGCCAGCAGTGCGGACCAGGGGGCGGATACGCAGTATTTT.

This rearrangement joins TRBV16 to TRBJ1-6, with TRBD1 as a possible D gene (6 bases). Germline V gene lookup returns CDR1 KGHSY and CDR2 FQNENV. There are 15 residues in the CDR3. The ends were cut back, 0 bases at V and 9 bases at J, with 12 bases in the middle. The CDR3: CASSQSRTGTSPLHF. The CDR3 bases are TGTGCCAGCAGCCAATCCCGTACAGGGACTTCACCCCTCCACTTT.

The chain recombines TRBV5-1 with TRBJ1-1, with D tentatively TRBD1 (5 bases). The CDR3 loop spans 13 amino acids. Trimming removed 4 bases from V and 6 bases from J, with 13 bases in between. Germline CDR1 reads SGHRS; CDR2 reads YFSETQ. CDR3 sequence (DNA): TGCGCCAGCAGCACCCAGGGTCTACCTGAAGCTTTCTTT. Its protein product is CASSTQGLPEAFF.

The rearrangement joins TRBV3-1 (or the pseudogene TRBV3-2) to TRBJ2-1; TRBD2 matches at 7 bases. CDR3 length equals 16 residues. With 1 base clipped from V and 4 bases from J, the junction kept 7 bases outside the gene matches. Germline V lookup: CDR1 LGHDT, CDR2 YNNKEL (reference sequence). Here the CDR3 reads CASSQAAGAAYNEQFF. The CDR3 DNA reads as TGTGCCAGCAGCCAAGCGGCGGGAGCGGCTTACAATGAGCAGTTCTTC.